This T cell receptor beta chain was recovered during a study of T-cell memory formation after mild COVID-19 (dated by TCRdb to the early 2020s). About the full investigation: TCR sequence clusters from the two donors were largely donor specific. In a couple of donors, T-cell clones that expanded and contracted after mild COVID-19 were followed by sequencing TCRalpha and TCRbeta repertoires longitudinally. The cohort was made up of two young adult volunteers, one female and one male, who were previously healthy. The study at large found these results: Some responding clones were detected in pre-infection memory, which suggested that pre-existing cross-reactive memory T cells had joined the SARS-CoV-2 response. Whether the second-wave clones peaking on day 37 were SARS-CoV-2 specific was not confirmed. Contracting CD4+ clones turned up mainly in the CM and EM memory subsets, whereas EMRA was where CD8+ clones were enriched. Clones contracting from day 15 to 85 had balanced CD4/CD8 phenotypes, while a second wave expanding from day 15 to 37 was biased towards CD4+. Only a couple of mild cases were covered by the study, and larger cohorts that include severe cases with pre-infection samples were considered necessary.

The sequencing machine was an Illumina NovaSeq 6000. TCRalpha and TCRbeta cDNA libraries were constructed by 5'RACE with constant-segment primers, with sample barcodes and unique molecular identifiers being introduced. Trizol reagent was used to extract RNA from every sample. Amplification of the libraries took two PCR steps, and the second step added a second sample barcode plus Illumina TruSeq adapters. Sequencing of the libraries was done on an Illumina NovaSeq, producing 2 x 150 bp paired-end reads. The authors' pipeline ran thus. Demultiplexing of reads and collapsing into UMI-guided consensus sequences were performed with migec v1.2.7. Using mixcr v2.1.11, UMI consensuses were aligned to TRA and TRB V and J templates and then assembled into clonotypes. Expanded or contracted clonotypes were those called significant by both edgeR and NoisET, with noise models trained on biological replicates. For edgeR calls, the thresholds were a false discovery rate-adjusted p below 0.01 and a log2 fold-change of 1. As an exploratory analysis of dynamics, PCA with hierarchical clustering was applied to max-normalized trajectories of the 1000 most abundant clonotypes. The CD4 or CD8 phenotype of responding clones was assigned using the separately sequenced CD4+ and CD8+ repertoires. TCRdb applied fastp at Q25 and MiXCR to the public reads, then kept only in-frame beta chains. Rows are unified per CDR3 protein, each entry keeping the most common DNA and genes. Clone size and V and J calls follow TCRdb, not the original study. The sample records about 540,000 distinct CDR3 sequences, over 20% of which are singletons. Under 15% of the sample lies in the top ten.

From cysteine to phenylalanine, the CDR3 is 13 amino acids long. Only the CDR3 portion is preserved as DNA: 39 bases, with reading frame beginning at the first base. V and J are trimmed by 5 bases and 9 bases, and the gene matches miss 7 bases of the junction. This clonotype was detected ten times or more. Its antigen is currently not known. No quality values exist for individual bases; no much larger clone is one base distant. Ficoll-Paque density gradient centrifugation was used to isolate PBMCs. The TCR was taken from an adult woman who had mild COVID-19 (a few samples of this study predate the infection). The sample titles of this study are shuffled in the database, so cell type and time point are left out; the donor was told from shared clones. The sample taken for sequencing was PBMCs or a T cell subset sorted from them (not recorded which). The chain uses TRBV12-3 or TRBV12-4 and TRBJ2-4; 7 middle bases align to TRBD1. The nucleotide sequence reads TGTGCCAGCAGTCCCAGGGGGTGGGGCATTCAGTACTTC. Its amino acids are CASSPRGWGIQYF.